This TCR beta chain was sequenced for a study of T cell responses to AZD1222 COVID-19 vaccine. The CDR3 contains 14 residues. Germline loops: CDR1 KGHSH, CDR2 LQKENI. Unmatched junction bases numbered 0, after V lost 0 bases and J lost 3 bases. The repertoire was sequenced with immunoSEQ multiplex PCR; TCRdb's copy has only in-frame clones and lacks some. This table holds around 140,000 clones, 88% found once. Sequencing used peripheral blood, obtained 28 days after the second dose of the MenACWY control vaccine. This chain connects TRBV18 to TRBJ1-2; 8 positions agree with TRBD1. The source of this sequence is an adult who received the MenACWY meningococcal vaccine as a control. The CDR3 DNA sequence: TGTGCCAGCTCACCACCGACAGGGGACTATGGCTACACCTTC. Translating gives CASSPPTGDYGYTF.